These 17 T cell receptor beta chains were sequenced from one sample in a study of control samples from healthy donors and cancer patients. Sequencing was performed with immunoSEQ multiplex PCR; in TCRdb, only in-frame clones are kept and a portion is missing. The sample gives about 160,000 clones, over 85% of which show up once; more than 5% is in the top ten. The sequencing input was blood. These receptors were taken from a man younger than 35 in good health.

The V call is TRBV9, the J call TRBJ2-1; 11 bases match TRBD2. The CDR3 length is 16 residues. Trimming removed 3 bases from V and 8 bases from J; junction bases left unmatched: 10. CDR1 is SGDLS, CDR2 YYNGEE, per germline. In DNA, the CDR3 is TGTGCCAGCAGCGGGTCCCCACTAGCGGGAGTGTATGAGCAGTTCTTC. This translates into CASSGSPLAGVYEQFF. Looking up the rest from reference TRBV9 and TRBJ2-1 gives the full variable domain: DSGVTQTPKHLITATGQRVTLRCSPRSGDLSVYWYQQSLDQGLQFLIQYYNGEERAKGNILERFSAQQFPDLHSELNLSSLELGDSALYFCASSGSPLAGVYEQFFGPGTRLTVL.

This chain uses TRBV19 with TRBJ2-7; 9 nucleotides agree with TRBD1. This CDR3 is built from 19 residues. After removal of 2 bases from V and 0 bases from J, the junction contained 14 bases not matched to a gene. Germline values: CDR1 LNHDA, CDR2 SQIVND (reference sequence). CDR3 protein: CASSIMDRGLLFVSYEQYF. CDR3 bases: TGTGCCAGTAGTATAATGGACAGGGGACTCCTTTTTGTCTCCTACGAGCAGTACTTC.

J is TRBJ2-7 and V is TRBV28; D is perhaps TRBD2 (5 bases). V was shortened by 6 bases and J by 2 bases, with 26 bases between the two germline ends. The CDR3 consists of 18 residues. Per germline, CDR1 MDHEN and CDR2 SYDVKM. The chain's CDR3 is CASSLRLFFGRAAYEQYF. CDR3 DNA sequence: TGTGCCAGCAGCCTAAGGCTCTTTTTCGGGCGGGCGGCCTACGAGCAGTACTTC.

The chain employs TRBV28 and TRBJ2-3; tentative D call: TRBD2 (6 bases). Germline V CDR1 and CDR2: MDHEN, SYDVKM. The CDR3 has 16 amino acids. V was shortened by 4 bases and J by 1 base, with 15 bases between the two germline ends. CDR3 loop: CASSSPYERGTDTQYF. The CDR3 DNA follows: TGTGCCAGCAGTTCCCCTTATGAGCGGGGCACAGATACGCAGTATTTT.

J is TRBJ1-1 and V is TRBV20-1; possibly TRBD1 for D (5 bases). In germline, CDR1 is DFQATT, CDR2 SNEGSKA (reference sequence). V lost 4 bases and J 11 bases, leaving 14 bases between the germline ends. The length of the CDR3 is 11 residues. The CDR3 DNA follows: TGCAGTGCTACCATCGGGACGGTGGCTTTCTTT. Encoded protein: CSATIGTVAFF.

This sequence joins TRBV5-1 and TRBJ1-1; the D is unclear. V lost 0 bases to trimming and J lost 0 bases, with 15 bases between them. CDR1 and CDR2 (germline): SGHRS, YFSETQ. The CDR3 has 17 amino acids. The CDR3 here is CASSLAGVGPMNTEAFF. CDR3 in DNA: TGCGCCAGCAGCTTGGCCGGAGTTGGGCCGATGAACACTGAAGCTTTCTTT. The complete variable domain, with remaining parts taken from reference TRBV5-1 and TRBJ1-1, reads KAGVTQTPRYLIKTRGQQVTLSCSPISGHRSVSWYQQTPGQGLQFLFEYFSETQRNKGNFPGRFSGRQFSNSRSEMNVSTLELGDSALYLCASSLAGVGPMNTEAFFGQGTRLTVV.

This sequence joins TRBV11-3 and TRBJ2-1, with D possibly matching TRBD2 (6 bases). The ends were cut back, 5 bases at V and 0 bases at J, with 11 bases in the middle. The length of the CDR3 is 15 residues. Germline lookup yields CDR1 SGHNT and CDR2 YENEEA. The CDR3 loop reads CASSRGRSSYNEQFF. In DNA, the CDR3 is TGTGCCAGCAGCAGAGGGAGGAGCTCCTACAATGAGCAGTTCTTC.

This sequence joins TRBV6-5 and TRBJ2-1, with 9 positions matching TRBD2. The trim removed 6 bases at V and 4 bases at J, leaving 1 base unmatched. Per the germline V gene, CDR1 is MNHEY and CDR2 is SVGAGI. This CDR3 is 13 amino acids long. This chain's CDR3 is CASRTSGYNEQFF. The CDR3 DNA is TGTGCCAGCAGGACTAGCGGTTACAATGAGCAGTTCTTC.

V and J are TRBV7-8 and TRBJ1-2; TRBD1 matches 9 bases. J was trimmed by 4 bases and V by 6 bases; bases with no gene match: 12. The CDR3 has 16 amino acids. Germline CDR1 is SGHVS and CDR2 is FQNEAQ. Here the CDR3 DNA reads TGTGCCAGCAGTCTACGGTCGGGACAGGGCGTCTATGGCTACACCTTC. Amino acid sequence: CASSLRSGQGVYGYTF.

J is TRBJ1-1 and V is TRBV4-1; no clear D gene. Trimming took off 0 bases at V and 7 bases at J, with 9 bases between the two ends. CDR1 MGHRA and CDR2 YSYEKL come from the germline V gene. This CDR3 has 13 residues. The CDR3 coding sequence is TGCGCCAGCAGCCAAGATCCTACGAGTGAAGCTTTCTTT. The encoded protein is CASSQDPTSEAFF.

The table lists this clone with a few counts. V is TRBV5-5 and J is TRBJ1-2, with D possibly TRBD1 on 6 matching bases. The CDR3 is made up of 15 amino acids. CDR1 SGHKS and CDR2 YYEKEE come from the germline V gene (reference sequence). V gave up 3 bases and J gave up 4 bases, with 16 bases separating them. The DNA of the CDR3 is TGTGCCAGCAGCTGGACCACAGGGTTTAGCTATGGCTACACCTTC. It codes for CASSWTTGFSYGYTF. Looking up the rest from reference TRBV5-5 and TRBJ1-2 gives the full variable domain: DAGVTQSPTHLIKTRGQQVTLRCSPISGHKSVSWYQQVLGQGPQFIFQYYEKEERGRGNFPDRFSARQFPNYSSELNVNALLLGDSALYLCASSWTTGFSYGYTFGSGTRLTVV.

V gene TRBV4-1 combines with J gene TRBJ1-4; tentative D call: TRBD1 (5 bases). V dropped 1 base and J dropped 0 bases, with 15 bases sitting between them. The CDR3 covers 18 residues. Looked up from germline, CDR1 is MGHRA and CDR2 is YSYEKL. The CDR3 loop is CASSQVPGRKTTNEKLFF. The DNA of the CDR3 is TGCGCCAGCAGCCAAGTTCCAGGGAGAAAGACAACTAATGAAAAACTGTTTTTT.

The rearrangement uses TRBV28 and TRBJ1-4; D ambiguous. Per germline, CDR1 MDHEN and CDR2 SYDVKM. V lost 5 bases and J 6 bases, leaving 10 bases between the germline ends. This CDR3 is 13 amino acids long. For the CDR3, the DNA is TGTGCCAGCAGTGCATTCGGGTATGAAAAACTGTTTTTT. It yields the protein CASSAFGYEKLFF.

J is TRBJ1-5 and V is TRBV5-6; 10 bases match TRBD1. J was trimmed by 6 bases and V by 4 bases; bases with no gene match: 4. The CDR3 contains 14 residues. Germline values: CDR1 SGHDT, CDR2 YYEEEE. DNA for the CDR3: TGTGCCAGCAGCACGGGACAGGGGACTCAGCCCCAGCATTTT. It codes for CASSTGQGTQPQHF.

This chain uses TRBV15 with TRBJ2-2, with D perhaps given as TRBD1 or TRBD2 (5 bases each). V dropped 1 base and J dropped 5 bases, with 17 bases sitting between them. The CDR3 runs 17 residues. The germline V gene has CDR1 LNHNV and CDR2 YYDKDF (reference sequence). Here the CDR3 reads CATSRAPGRAVTGELFF. CDR3 bases: TGTGCCACCAGCAGAGCCCCAGGGCGGGCCGTGACCGGGGAGCTGTTTTTT.

This chain connects TRBV11-1 to TRBJ2-7, with D possibly being TRBD2 (5 bases). The CDR3 totals 12 residues. Trimming stripped 1 base from V and 6 bases from J, with 7 bases between. Germline V CDR1 and CDR2: SGHAT, FQDESV (reference sequence). The CDR3 spells CASSLGGFEQYF. Written as DNA, the CDR3 is TGTGCCAGCAGCTTAGGAGGGTTCGAGCAGTACTTC.

In DNA form, the CDR3 reads TGTGCCAGCAGTTACTCAGGGGGTGATGGCTACACCTTC. Residues: CASSYSGGDGYTF. This sequence joins TRBV6-5 and TRBJ1-2; weak D call: TRBD1 (6 bases). This CDR3 spans 13 amino acids. V was shortened by 0 bases and J by 6 bases, with 8 bases between the two germline ends. Germline-derived CDR1 and CDR2 are MNHEY and SVGAGI.